This passage covers 21 T cell receptor beta chains from one sample sequenced in a study of a mutant IDH1 vaccine in newly diagnosed glioma. Specified time point: week 23, last vaccination. Topical imiquimod was applied with each vaccine dose, which held 300 ug of mutant IDH1 20-mer peptide. These receptors' antigens are unknown. Profiled with immunoSEQ multiplex PCR; TCRdb holds only in-frame clones, not every one. The table has 40,000 to 45,000 clones, roughly 80% seen once. This sample comprised PBMCs, obtained from a glioma patient whose treatment included an IDH1 peptide vaccine. All receptors derive from a middle-aged man with glioma.

DNA of the CDR3: TGTGCCAGCAGTACGATACAGGGGGCTGGGGATGGCTACACCTTC. Protein: CASSTIQGAGDGYTF. The chain links TRBV28 to TRBJ1-2; 9 nucleotides line up with TRBD1. Trimming at V came to 5 bases and at J to 6 bases, leaving 10 bases not matched to a gene. Germline CDR1 and CDR2: MDHEN and SYDVKM. The CDR3 runs 15 residues.

The chain couples TRBV10-3 to TRBJ2-3, with D possibly being TRBD1 or TRBD2 (5 bases each). This CDR3 has 18 amino acids. With 6 bases removed from V and 4 bases from J, the gap between germline ends came to 26 bases. Germline CDR1 reads ENHRY; CDR2 reads SYGVKD. CDR3: CAISDQDKSPFSADTQYF. For the CDR3, the DNA is TGTGCCATCAGCGACCAGGACAAGAGTCCCTTTAGCGCAGATACGCAGTATTTT.

The chain joins TRBV29-1 to TRBJ2-7; D may be TRBD1 (5 bases). The CDR3 extends over 12 amino acids. Germline V gives CDR1 SQVTM, CDR2 ANQGSEA. The V end was cut by 5 bases, the J end by 4 bases, with 12 bases between. CDR3 sequence reads: CSVQGPVYEQYF. In nucleotides, the CDR3 is TGCAGCGTTCAGGGTCCCGTATACGAGCAGTACTTC.

The chain has TRBV7-2 and TRBJ1-5; D is possibly TRBD1 (5 bases). The CDR3 extends over 15 amino acids. Trimming pared 4 bases from V and 2 bases from J, leaving 12 bases between. Germline values: CDR1 SGHTA, CDR2 FQGNSA. As DNA, the CDR3 is TGTGCCAGCAGCTCGACGGGGGGTGGCAATCAGCCCCAGCATTTT. It is translated as CASSSTGGGNQPQHF.

The J gene is TRBJ2-7, the V gene TRBV2; unclear D gene. CDR3 size: 11 residues. Germline CDR1 SNHLY, CDR2 FYNNEI. Between the trimmed V and J ends, which lost 6 bases and 5 bases, there was a span of 8 bases. This CDR3 is CASSPYDEQYF. DNA for the CDR3: TGTGCCAGCAGCCCCTATGACGAGCAGTACTTC.

CDR3 in DNA: TGTGCCAGCGGGGCACAGGGAGGGACCGGGGAGCTGTTTTTT. Translating gives CASGAQGGTGELFF. This chain connects TRBV25-1 to TRBJ2-2; the D gene is possibly TRBD2 (7 bases). Germline CDR1 and CDR2: MGHDK and SYGVNS. The CDR3 is 14 residues long. V was clipped by 8 bases and J by 5 bases, with 15 bases between them. The full variable domain, its missing parts supplied by reference TRBV25-1 and TRBJ2-2, is EADIYQTPRYLVIGTGKKITLECSQTMGHDKMYWYQQDPGMELHLIHYSYGVNSTEKGDLSSESTVSRIRTEHFPLTLESARPSHTSQYLCASGAQGGTGELFFGEGSRLTVL.

The CDR3 sequence is CASSSGQDGTEAFF. For the CDR3, the DNA is TGCGCCAGCAGCTCGGGACAGGATGGGACTGAAGCTTTCTTT. The J gene is TRBJ1-1, the V gene TRBV5-1; 8 positions match TRBD1. The V and J ends lost 3 bases and 5 bases, in that order; junction bases with no gene match: 6. CDR1 is SGHRS, CDR2 YFSETQ, per germline. The CDR3 is 14 amino acids. Full variable domain (missing parts from reference TRBV5-1 and TRBJ1-1): KAGVTQTPRYLIKTRGQQVTLSCSPISGHRSVSWYQQTPGQGLQFLFEYFSETQRNKGNFPGRFSGRQFSNSRSEMNVSTLELGDSALYLCASSSGQDGTEAFFGQGTRLTVV.

J is TRBJ2-2 and V is TRBV5-6; TRBD1 matches 7 bases. Germline V CDR1 and CDR2: SGHDT, YYEEEE. CDR3 length: 15 amino acids. V shed 3 bases and J 7 bases; nucleotides not matched to a gene: 9. The DNA for the CDR3 is TGTGCCAGCAGCTCTACAGGGGCGAAGGGCGGGGAGCTGTTTTTT. Amino acids: CASSSTGAKGGELFF.

The rearrangement links TRBV7-6 to TRBJ2-7, with unresolved D. CDR3 length equals 14 residues. CDR1 is SGHVS, CDR2 FNYEAQ, per germline. Trimming stripped 1 base from V and 1 base from J, with 8 bases between. The chain's CDR3 is CASSLGRLSYEQYF. The CDR3 bases are TGTGCCAGCAGCTTAGGAAGGTTATCCTACGAGCAGTACTTC.

J is TRBJ2-5 and V is TRBV2, with TRBD2 matching over 7 bases. Germline lookup yields CDR1 SNHLY and CDR2 FYNNEI. CDR3 length: 13 residues. V shed 6 bases, J shed 5 bases, and the junction held 6 bases outside the gene matches. This CDR3 is CASSPAGSETQYF. CDR3 nucleotides: TGTGCCAGCAGCCCAGCGGGGTCGGAGACCCAGTACTTC.

The chain joins TRBV5-1 to TRBJ2-5, with D possibly being TRBD2 (7 bases). The CDR3 sequence is 16 residues long. The V and J ends lost 4 bases and 4 bases respectively, with 20 bases between them. Germline V gives CDR1 SGHRS, CDR2 YFSETQ. In DNA, the CDR3 is TGCGCCAGCAGCGGCGCGGGGGCGAACTCGGGAGAGACCCAGTACTTC. As protein: CASSGAGANSGETQYF. Filled out from reference TRBV5-1 and TRBJ2-5, the complete variable domain reads KAGVTQTPRYLIKTRGQQVTLSCSPISGHRSVSWYQQTPGQGLQFLFEYFSETQRNKGNFPGRFSGRQFSNSRSEMNVSTLELGDSALYLCASSGAGANSGETQYFGPGTRLLVL.

This clone was seen only a few times. CDR3 sequence: CASRDASYEQYF. The CDR3 DNA is TGTGCCAGCCGGGACGCCTCCTACGAGCAGTACTTC. V and J are TRBV2 and TRBJ2-7, with D possibly called TRBD1 or TRBD2 (5 bases each). V was pared by 8 bases and J by 0 bases, with 8 bases between. This CDR3 is built from 12 residues. Germline assignment: CDR1 SNHLY and CDR2 FYNNEI.

V usage is TRBV6-1 and J usage is TRBJ1-3; D call uncertain. With 5 bases removed from V and 0 bases from J, the gap between germline ends came to 11 bases. This CDR3 contains 15 residues. Germline loops: CDR1 MNHNS, CDR2 SASEGT. The CDR3 bases are TGTGCCAGCAGTTCACGGAGGAGCTCTGGAAACACCATATATTTT. As protein: CASSSRRSSGNTIYF.

V gene TRBV13 combines with J gene TRBJ1-1, with 8 bases lining up with TRBD1. The ends lost 4 bases at V and 3 bases at J; junction bases unmatched: 7. Germline V lookup: CDR1 PRHDT, CDR2 FYEKMQ (reference sequence). The length of the CDR3 is 15 residues. The CDR3 bases are TGTGCCAGCAGCTCCGTCACAGGGGGTCACACTGAAGCTTTCTTT. It yields the protein CASSSVTGGHTEAFF.

The V gene is TRBV4-3, the J gene TRBJ1-2; 8 nucleotides agree with TRBD1. This CDR3 is built from 16 residues. Germline CDR1 and CDR2: LGHNA and YSLEER. Trimming took 0 bases from V and 6 from J; bases not matched to a gene: 9. The CDR3 coding sequence is TGCGCCAGCAGCCAAGATGTAGGACAGGGTGTAGATGGCTACACCTTC. Protein: CASSQDVGQGVDGYTF.

The chain is built from TRBV15 and TRBJ2-5; the D gene could be TRBD1 or TRBD2 (6 bases each). Germline CDR1 and CDR2: LNHNV and YYDKDF (reference sequence). The length of the CDR3 is 16 residues. V was pared by 3 bases and J by 4 bases, with 18 bases between. The chain's CDR3 is CATSSGAGFRGETQYF. The CDR3 region has the DNA TGTGCCACCAGCAGCGGCGCGGGATTCAGGGGAGAGACCCAGTACTTC.

This clone has more than one count but fewer than ten. The chain links TRBV5-6 to TRBJ2-7; TRBD1 agrees at 9 bases. The germline V gene encodes CDR1 SGHDT and CDR2 YYEEEE. The CDR3 length is 16 residues. The V segment lost 2 bases and the J segment 4 bases; nucleotides outside the gene matches: 10. The CDR3 is CASSFGTGPSIYEQYF. The CDR3 coding sequence is TGTGCCAGCAGCTTCGGGACAGGGCCTTCGATTTACGAGCAGTACTTC.

The chain couples TRBV2 to TRBJ1-2; 8 positions match TRBD1. Trimming cost V 6 bases and J 4 bases; bases outside gene matches: 4. The CDR3 length is 13 residues. Germline V gene sequence: CDR1 SNHLY, CDR2 FYNNEI. The CDR3, as DNA: TGTGCCAGCAGCTCCGACAGGGGCTATGGCTACACCTTC. Translation: CASSSDRGYGYTF.

This chain uses TRBV5-4 with TRBJ2-6; D is perhaps TRBD1 or TRBD2 (5 bases each). The CDR3 has 18 amino acids. Germline V gene data show CDR1 as SGHNT and CDR2 as YYREEE (reference sequence). The V end was cut by 0 bases, the J end by 0 bases, with 13 bases between. The CDR3 DNA reads TGTGCCAGCAGCTTGGTGGGACGGCGAAGCTCTGGGGCCAACGTCCTGACTTTC. This gives the protein CASSLVGRRSSGANVLTF.

The chain uses TRBV7-9 and TRBJ2-1; a possible D gene is TRBD1 (6 bases). Germline V CDR1 and CDR2: SEHNR, FQNEAQ (reference sequence). Trimming took off 5 bases at V and 10 bases at J, with 21 bases between the two ends. The CDR3 runs to 15 residues. The CDR3 DNA sequence: TGTGCCAGCAGCCATACACCGGGACAATCACGGGAGCAGTTCTTC. It translates to CASSHTPGQSREQFF.

The V and J genes are TRBV9 and TRBJ1-1, with D perhaps matching TRBD1 (5 bases). Germline CDR1 and CDR2: SGDLS and YYNGEE. The CDR3 spans 15 residues. V shed 1 base and J shed 4 bases, with 14 bases lying between them. CDR3 bases: TGTGCCAGCAGCGTATCAGGGTCATGGGGCACTGAAGCTTTCTTT. It specifies CASSVSGSWGTEAFF. The whole variable domain, remainder taken from reference TRBV9 and TRBJ1-1, is DSGVTQTPKHLITATGQRVTLRCSPRSGDLSVYWYQQSLDQGLQFLIQYYNGEERAKGNILERFSAQQFPDLHSELNLSSLELGDSALYFCASSVSGSWGTEAFFGQGTRLTVV.